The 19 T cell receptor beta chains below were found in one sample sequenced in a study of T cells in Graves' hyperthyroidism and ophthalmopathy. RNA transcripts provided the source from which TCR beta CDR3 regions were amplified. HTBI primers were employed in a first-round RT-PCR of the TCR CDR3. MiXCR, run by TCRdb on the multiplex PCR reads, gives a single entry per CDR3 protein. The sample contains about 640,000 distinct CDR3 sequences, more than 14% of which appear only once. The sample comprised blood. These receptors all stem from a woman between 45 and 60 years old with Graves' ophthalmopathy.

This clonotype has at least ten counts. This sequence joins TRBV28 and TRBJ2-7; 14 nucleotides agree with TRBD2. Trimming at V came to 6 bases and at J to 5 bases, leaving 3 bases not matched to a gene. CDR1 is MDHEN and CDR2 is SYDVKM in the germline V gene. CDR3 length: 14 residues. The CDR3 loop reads CASRPGLAGDEQYF. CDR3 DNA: TGTGCCAGCAGGCCGGGACTAGCGGGAGACGAGCAGTACTTC.

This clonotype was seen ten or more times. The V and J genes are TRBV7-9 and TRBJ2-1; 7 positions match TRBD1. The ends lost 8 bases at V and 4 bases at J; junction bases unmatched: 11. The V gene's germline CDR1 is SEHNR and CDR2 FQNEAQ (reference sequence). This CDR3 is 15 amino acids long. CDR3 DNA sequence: TGTGCCAGCCGCTCCAGACAGGGCGGGTACAATGAGCAGTTCTTC. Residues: CASRSRQGGYNEQFF.

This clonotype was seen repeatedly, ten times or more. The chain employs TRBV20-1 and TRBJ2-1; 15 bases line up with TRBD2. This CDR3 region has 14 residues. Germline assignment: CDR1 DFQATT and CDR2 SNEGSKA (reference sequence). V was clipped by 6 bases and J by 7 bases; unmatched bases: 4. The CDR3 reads CSAPGLAGGNEQFF. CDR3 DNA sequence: TGCAGTGCACCCGGACTAGCGGGAGGGAATGAGCAGTTCTTC.

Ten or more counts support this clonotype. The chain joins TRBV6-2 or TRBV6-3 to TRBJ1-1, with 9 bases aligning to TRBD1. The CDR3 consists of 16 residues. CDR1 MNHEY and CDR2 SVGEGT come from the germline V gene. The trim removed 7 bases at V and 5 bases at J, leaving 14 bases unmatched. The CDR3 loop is CASKKGTGRTRTEAFF. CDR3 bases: TGTGCCAGCAAAAAGGGGACAGGGCGTACGAGGACTGAAGCTTTCTTT.

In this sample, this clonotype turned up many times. CDR3 amino acids: CSARVGGNTGELFF. The CDR3, as DNA: TGCAGTGCTAGAGTTGGCGGGAACACCGGGGAGCTGTTTTTT. This sequence joins TRBV20-1 and TRBJ2-2; D gene unclear. V was trimmed by 1 base and J by 1 base, leaving 7 bases between them. CDR3 length: 14 residues. Germline loops: CDR1 DFQATT, CDR2 SNEGSKA (reference sequence).

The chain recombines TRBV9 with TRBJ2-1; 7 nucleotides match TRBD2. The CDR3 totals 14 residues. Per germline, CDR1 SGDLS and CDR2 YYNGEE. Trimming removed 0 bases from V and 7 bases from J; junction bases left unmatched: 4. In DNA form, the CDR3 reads TGTGCCAGCAGCGTAGAGACTAGCTTAAATGAGCAGTTCTTC. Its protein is CASSVETSLNEQFF.

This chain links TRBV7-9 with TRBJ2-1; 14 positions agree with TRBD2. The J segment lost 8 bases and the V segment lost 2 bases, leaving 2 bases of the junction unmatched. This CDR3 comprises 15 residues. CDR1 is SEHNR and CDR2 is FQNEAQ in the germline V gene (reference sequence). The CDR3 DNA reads TGTGCCAGCAGCTTAAAGGGACTAGCGGGAGATGAGCAGTTCTTC. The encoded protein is CASSLKGLAGDEQFF. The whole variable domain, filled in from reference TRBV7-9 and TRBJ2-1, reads DTGVSQNPRHKITKRGQNVTFRCDPISEHNRLYWYRQTLGQGPEFLTYFQNEAQLEKSRLLSDRFSAERPKGSFSTLEIQRTEQGDSAMYLCASSLKGLAGDEQFFGPGTRLTVL.

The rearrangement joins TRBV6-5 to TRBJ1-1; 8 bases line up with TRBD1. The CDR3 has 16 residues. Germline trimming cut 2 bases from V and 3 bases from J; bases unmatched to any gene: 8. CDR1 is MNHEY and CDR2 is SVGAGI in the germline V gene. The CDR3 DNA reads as TGTGCCAGCAGTTACGCAGGGGGCACTCGGGACACTGAAGCTTTCTTT. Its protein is CASSYAGGTRDTEAFF.

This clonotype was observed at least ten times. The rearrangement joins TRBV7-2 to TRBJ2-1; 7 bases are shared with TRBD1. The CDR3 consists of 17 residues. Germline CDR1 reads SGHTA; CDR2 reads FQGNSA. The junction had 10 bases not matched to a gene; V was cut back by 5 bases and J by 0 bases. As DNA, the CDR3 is TGTGCCAGCAGCCCCCGCTCGGGACAGAGCTCCTACAATGAGCAGTTCTTC. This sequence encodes CASSPRSGQSSYNEQFF.

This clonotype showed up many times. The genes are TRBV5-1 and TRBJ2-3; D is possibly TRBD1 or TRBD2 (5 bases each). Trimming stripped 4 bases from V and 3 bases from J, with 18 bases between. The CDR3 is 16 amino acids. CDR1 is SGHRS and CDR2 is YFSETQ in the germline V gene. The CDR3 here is CASSPGTGITTDTQYF. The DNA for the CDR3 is TGCGCCAGCAGCCCCGGGACGGGTATCACTACAGATACGCAGTATTTT.

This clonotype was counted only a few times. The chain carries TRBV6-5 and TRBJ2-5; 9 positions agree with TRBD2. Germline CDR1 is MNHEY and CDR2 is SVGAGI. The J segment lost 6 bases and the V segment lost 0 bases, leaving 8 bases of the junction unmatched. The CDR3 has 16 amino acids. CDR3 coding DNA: TGTGCCAGCAGTTACTCGACGCGGGAGGGCCTTAAGACCCAGTACTTC. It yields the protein CASSYSTREGLKTQYF.

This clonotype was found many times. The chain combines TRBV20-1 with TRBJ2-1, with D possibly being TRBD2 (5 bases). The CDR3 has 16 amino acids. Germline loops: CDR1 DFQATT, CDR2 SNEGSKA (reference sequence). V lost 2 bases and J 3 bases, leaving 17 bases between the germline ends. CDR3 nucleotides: TGCAGTGCTAGAACTAGGACTGCCAAAAACTACAATGAGCAGTTCTTC. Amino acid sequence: CSARTRTAKNYNEQFF.

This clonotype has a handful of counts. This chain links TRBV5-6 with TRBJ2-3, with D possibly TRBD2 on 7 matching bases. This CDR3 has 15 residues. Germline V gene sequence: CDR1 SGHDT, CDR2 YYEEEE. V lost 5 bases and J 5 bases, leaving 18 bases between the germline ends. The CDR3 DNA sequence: TGTGCCAGCAGGACCCGGGGGGCAGCGAGAGATACGCAGTATTTT. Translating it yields CASRTRGAARDTQYF.

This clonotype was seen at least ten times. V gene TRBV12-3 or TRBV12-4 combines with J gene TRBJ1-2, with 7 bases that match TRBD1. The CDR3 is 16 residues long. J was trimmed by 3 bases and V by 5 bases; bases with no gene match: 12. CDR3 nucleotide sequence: TGTGCCAGCAGTCCTCCGGGACAGATTGGAGACTATGGCTACACCTTC. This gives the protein CASSPPGQIGDYGYTF.

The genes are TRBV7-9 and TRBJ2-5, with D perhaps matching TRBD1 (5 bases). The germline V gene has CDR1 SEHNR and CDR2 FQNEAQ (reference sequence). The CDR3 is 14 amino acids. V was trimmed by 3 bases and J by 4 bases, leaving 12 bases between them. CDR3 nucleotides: TGTGCCAGCAGCTTTCCCGCAGGGTTAGAGACCCAGTACTTC. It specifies CASSFPAGLETQYF.

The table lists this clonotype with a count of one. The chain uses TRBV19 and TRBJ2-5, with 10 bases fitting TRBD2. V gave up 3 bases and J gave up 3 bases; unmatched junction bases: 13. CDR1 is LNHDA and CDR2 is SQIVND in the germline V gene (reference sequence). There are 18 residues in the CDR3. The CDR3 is CASSIRVTSGIREETQYF. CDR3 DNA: TGTGCCAGTAGTATTAGAGTCACTAGCGGGATACGAGAAGAGACCCAGTACTTC. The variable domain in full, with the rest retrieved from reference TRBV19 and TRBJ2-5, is DGGITQSPKYLFRKEGQNVTLSCEQNLNHDAMYWYRQDPGQGLRLIYYSQIVNDFQKGDIAEGYSVSREKKESFPLTVTSAQKNPTAFYLCASSIRVTSGIREETQYFGPGTRLLVL.

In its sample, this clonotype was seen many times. CDR3 bases: TGTGCCAGCAGCCACTCAATGGGCAATCAGCCCCAGCATTTT. Translation: CASSHSMGNQPQHF. The chain uses TRBV3-1 and TRBJ1-5; D is undetermined. CDR1 and CDR2 (germline): LGHDT, YNNKEL (reference sequence). This CDR3 is 14 amino acids long. Trimming removed 3 bases from V and 2 bases from J, with 8 bases in between. Full variable domain (missing parts from reference TRBV3-1 and TRBJ1-5): DTAVSQTPKYLVTQMGNDKSIKCEQNLGHDTMYWYKQDSKKFLKIMFSYNNKELIINETVPNRFSPKSPDKAHLNLHINSLELGDSAVYFCASSHSMGNQPQHFGDGTRLSIL.

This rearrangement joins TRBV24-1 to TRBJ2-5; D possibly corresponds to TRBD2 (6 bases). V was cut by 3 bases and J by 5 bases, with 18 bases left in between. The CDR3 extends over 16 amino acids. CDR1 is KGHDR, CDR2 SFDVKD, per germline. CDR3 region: CATSDPLGLNGETQYF. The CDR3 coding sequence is TGTGCCACCAGTGATCCCCTTGGACTAAACGGGGAGACCCAGTACTTC.

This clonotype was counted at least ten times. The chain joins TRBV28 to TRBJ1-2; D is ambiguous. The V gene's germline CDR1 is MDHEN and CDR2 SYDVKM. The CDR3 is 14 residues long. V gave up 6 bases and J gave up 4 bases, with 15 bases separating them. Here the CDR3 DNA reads TGTGCCAGCAGCCCCGGCGGATGGACCTATGGCTACACCTTC. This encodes CASSPGGWTYGYTF.